This T cell receptor (beta chain) derives from a study of cytomegalovirus exposure and HLA in healthy donors. Study overall: Some 200 million T cells yielded 120 million or so unique TCR beta sequences, as an earlier analysis found.

PCR was performed using 60 Vbeta and 13 Jbeta primers. TCRdb's copy holds only in-frame clones and misses some; the assay was immunoSEQ multiplex PCR. The table lists 75,000 to 80,000 clones, under 85% of them singletons, with around 9.3% in the top ten. Germline CDR1 reads GTSNPN; CDR2 reads SVGIG (reference sequence). The germline V and J ends were trimmed by 2 bases and 2 bases, with 11 bases remaining between them. The CDR3 has 14 residues. Sequencing was carried out using PBMCs. V usage is TRBV30 and J usage is TRBJ2-3; TRBD2 might be the D (6 bases). This TCR derives from a woman aged 40 to 50 in good health and CMV-seropositive. The CDR3 region has the DNA TGTGCCTGGAGTCGGGGACTTCACACAGATACGCAGTATTTT. Translating it yields CAWSRGLHTDTQYF. The full variable domain, completed using reference TRBV30 and TRBJ2-3, is SQTIHQWPATLVQPVGSPLSLECTVEGTSNPNLYWYRQAAGRGLQLLFYSVGIGQISSEVPQNLSASRPQDRQFILSSKKLLLSDSGFYLCAWSRGLHTDTQYFGPGTRLTVL.